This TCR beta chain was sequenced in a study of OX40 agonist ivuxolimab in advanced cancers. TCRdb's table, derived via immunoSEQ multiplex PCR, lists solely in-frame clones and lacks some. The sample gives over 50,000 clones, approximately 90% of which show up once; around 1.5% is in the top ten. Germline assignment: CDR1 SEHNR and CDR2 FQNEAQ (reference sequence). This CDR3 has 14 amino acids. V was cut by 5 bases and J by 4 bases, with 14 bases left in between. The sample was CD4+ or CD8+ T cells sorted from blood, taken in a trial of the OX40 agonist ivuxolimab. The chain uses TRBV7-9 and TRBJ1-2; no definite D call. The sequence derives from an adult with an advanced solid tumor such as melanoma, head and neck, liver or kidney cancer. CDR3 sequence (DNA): TGTGCCAGCAGCCCAGGTCGGGCTCTCTATGGCTACACCTTC. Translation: CASSPGRALYGYTF.